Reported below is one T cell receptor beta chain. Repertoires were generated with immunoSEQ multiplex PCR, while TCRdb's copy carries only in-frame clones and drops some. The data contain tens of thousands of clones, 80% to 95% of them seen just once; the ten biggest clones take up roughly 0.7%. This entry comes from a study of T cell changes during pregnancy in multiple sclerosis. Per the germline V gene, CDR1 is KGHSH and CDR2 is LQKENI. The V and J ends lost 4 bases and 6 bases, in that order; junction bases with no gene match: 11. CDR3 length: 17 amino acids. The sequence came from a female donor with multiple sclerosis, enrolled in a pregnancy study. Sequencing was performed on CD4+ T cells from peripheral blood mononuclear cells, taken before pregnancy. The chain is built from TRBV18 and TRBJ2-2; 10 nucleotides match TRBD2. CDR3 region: CASSREPSGRGAGELFF. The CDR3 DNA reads TGTGCCAGCTCACGGGAACCTAGCGGGAGAGGAGCCGGGGAGCTGTTTTTT.